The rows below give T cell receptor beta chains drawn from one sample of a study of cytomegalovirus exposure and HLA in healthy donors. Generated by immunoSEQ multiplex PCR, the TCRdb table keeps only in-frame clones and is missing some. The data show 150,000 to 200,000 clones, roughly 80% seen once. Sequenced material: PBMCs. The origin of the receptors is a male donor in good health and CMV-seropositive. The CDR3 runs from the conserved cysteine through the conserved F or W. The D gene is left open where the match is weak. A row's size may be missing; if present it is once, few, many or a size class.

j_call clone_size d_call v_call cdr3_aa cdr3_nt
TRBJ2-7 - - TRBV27 CASSEGVRRQYF TGTGCCAGCAGCGAGGGGGTCCGTCGGCAGTACTTC
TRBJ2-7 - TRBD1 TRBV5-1 CASSLGVGTGYVEQYF TGCGCCAGCAGCTTGGGGGTTGGGACAGGGTATGTCGAGCAGTACTTC
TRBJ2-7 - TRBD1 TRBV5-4 CASSLRDRGSEQYF TGTGCCAGCAGCTTGAGGGACAGGGGGTCCGAGCAGTACTTC
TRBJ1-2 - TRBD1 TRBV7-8 CASSLSPGTGYGYTF TGTGCCAGCAGCTTAAGTCCCGGGACAGGGTATGGCTACACCTTC
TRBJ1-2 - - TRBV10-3 CATHGGTYGYTF TGTGCCACCCATGGGGGCACCTATGGCTACACCTTC
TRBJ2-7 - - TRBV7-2 CASSTRTRPYEQYF TGTGCCAGCAGCACTCGGACAAGACCCTACGAGCAGTACTTC
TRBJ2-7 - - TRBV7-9 CASSPTGSGKYF TGTGCCAGCAGCCCCACAGGGAGTGGGAAGTACTTC
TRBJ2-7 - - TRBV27 CASSPWEGGLYEQYF TGTGCCAGCAGTCCCTGGGAGGGGGGACTCTACGAGCAGTACTTC
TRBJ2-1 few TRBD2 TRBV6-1 CASSEQGLVGEQFF TGTGCCAGCAGCGAACAGGGACTAGTCGGTGAGCAGTTCTTC
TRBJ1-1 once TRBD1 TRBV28 CASSRTGGDTEAFF TGTGCCAGCAGCCGGACAGGGGGTGACACTGAAGCTTTCTTT
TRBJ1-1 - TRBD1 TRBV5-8 CASSFLTGVTEAFF TGTGCCAGCAGCTTTCTCACAGGGGTTACTGAAGCTTTCTTT
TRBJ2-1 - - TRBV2 CASGSRRTGEQFF TGTGCCAGCGGGAGTAGAAGGACTGGTGAGCAGTTCTTC
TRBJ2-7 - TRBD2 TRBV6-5 CAGSYSGGPYEQYF TGTGCCGGCAGTTACTCGGGGGGGCCCTACGAGCAGTACTTC
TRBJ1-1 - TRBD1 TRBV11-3 CASSFGTGGRNTEAFF TGTGCCAGCAGCTTCGGGACAGGGGGGAGGAACACTGAAGCTTTCTTT
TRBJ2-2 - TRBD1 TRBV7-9 CASSLPGQGGGELFF TGTGCCAGCAGCTTACCGGGACAGGGTGGCGGGGAGCTGTTTTTT
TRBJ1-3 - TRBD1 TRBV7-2 CASSLGTVSGNTIYF TGTGCCAGCAGCCTTGGGACAGTCTCTGGAAACACCATATATTTT
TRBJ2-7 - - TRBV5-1 CASSLEGLYEQYF TGCGCCAGCAGCTTGGAGGGGCTTTACGAGCAGTACTTC
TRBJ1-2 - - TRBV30 CAWRSTSPRGYGYTF TGTGCCTGGAGGTCTACATCTCCCCGCGGCTATGGCTACACCTTC
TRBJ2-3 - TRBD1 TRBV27 CASSMTGSTDTQYF TGTGCCAGCAGTATGACAGGGAGCACAGATACGCAGTATTTT
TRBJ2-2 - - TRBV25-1 CASSGPRAGELFF TGTGCCAGCAGTGGCCCACGGGCCGGGGAGCTGTTTTTT
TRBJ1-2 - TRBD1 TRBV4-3 CASSPGQGYGYTF TGCGCCAGCAGCCCGGGACAGGGCTATGGCTACACCTTC
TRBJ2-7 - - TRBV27 CASSREGGGAPYEQYF TGTGCCAGCAGCCGGGAAGGGGGCGGGGCCCCCTACGAGCAGTACTTC
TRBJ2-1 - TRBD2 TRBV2 CASSEVSGRSSEQFF TGTGCCAGCAGTGAGGTTAGCGGGAGGAGTAGTGAGCAGTTCTTC
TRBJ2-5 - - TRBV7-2 CASSLAPIPREETQYF TGTGCCAGCAGCTTAGCTCCTATCCCCCGGGAAGAGACCCAGTACTTC
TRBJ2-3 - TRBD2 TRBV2 CASSAPKRGGDTQYF TGTGCCAGCAGTGCCCCCAAGCGGGGAGGAGATACGCAGTATTTT
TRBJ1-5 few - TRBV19 CASSFGNQPQHF TGTGCCAGTAGTTTCGGCAATCAGCCCCAGCATTTT
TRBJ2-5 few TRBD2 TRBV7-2 CASSGLGLAGGLQETQYF TGTGCCAGCAGCGGTTTGGGGCTAGCGGGGGGGCTCCAAGAGACCCAGTACTTC